This T cell receptor (beta chain) was sequenced in a study of T cells in tuberculosis. Sequenced by immunoSEQ multiplex PCR; TCRdb stores in-frame clones only, minus some. The sample has about 34,000 clones; approximately 91% are singletons. Sequencing was done on a sample of PBMCs. The clonotype was recovered from a donor aged 5 to 30 with latent tuberculosis or without tuberculosis infection.

The CDR3 bases are TGTGCCAGCAGCCCACCCCGGACAGGGCTGAACACTGAAGCTTTCTTT. It is translated as CASSPPRTGLNTEAFF. The genes are TRBV14 and TRBJ1-1; TRBD1 matches 8 bases. Germline V CDR1 and CDR2: SGHDN, FVKESK. The trim removed 4 bases at V and 0 bases at J, leaving 7 bases unmatched. This CDR3 region has 16 residues. Full variable domain (missing parts from reference TRBV14 and TRBJ1-1): EAGVTQFPSHSVIEKGQTVTLRCDPISGHDNLYWYRRVMGKEIKFLLHFVKESKQDESGMPNNRFLAERTGGTYSTLKVQPAELEDSGVYFCASSPPRTGLNTEAFFGQGTRLTVV.